The 18 T cell receptor beta chains presented below share a single source sample, sequenced in a study of radiotherapy plus CTLA-4 blockade in lung cancer. Sequencing was performed with immunoSEQ multiplex PCR; in TCRdb, only in-frame clones are kept and a portion is missing. The sample holds tens of thousands of clones, approximately 80% seen once. This sample comprised peripheral blood, obtained from a patient treated with radiotherapy plus ipilimumab. Receptor source: a human donor with non-small cell lung cancer who had stable disease on radiotherapy plus ipilimumab.

The J gene is TRBJ2-5, the V gene TRBV11-2; a possible D gene is TRBD2 (6 bases). The CDR3 is 15 amino acids. Germline-derived CDR1 and CDR2 are SGHAT and FQNNGV. V was trimmed by 2 bases and J by 5 bases, leaving 15 bases between them. As DNA, the CDR3 is TGTGCCAGCAGCTTATCAGCGGAGGGGCGGGAGACCCAGTACTTC. It codes for CASSLSAEGRETQYF.

This clone has just one count. The chain carries TRBV5-6 and TRBJ1-4; maybe TRBD1 (6 bases). The CDR3 contains 15 residues. Germline CDR1 SGHDT, CDR2 YYEEEE. Trimming shortened V by 0 bases and J by 7 bases, and 13 bases separated the two germline ends. The CDR3 here is CASSLGILGAEKLFF. The DNA for the CDR3 is TGTGCCAGCAGCTTGGGAATTCTGGGGGCTGAAAAACTGTTTTTT.

The chain links TRBV6-5 to TRBJ2-2; the D call may be TRBD1 or TRBD2 (5 bases each). Germline V gives CDR1 MNHEY, CDR2 SVGAGI. The CDR3 has 13 amino acids. V lost 5 bases and J lost 9, with 13 bases in between. This CDR3 is CASSGIGTRELFF. The DNA for the CDR3 is TGTGCCAGCAGTGGAATCGGGACCAGGGAGCTGTTTTTT.

V and J are TRBV7-2 and TRBJ2-5, with 7 bases that match TRBD2. There are 17 residues in the CDR3. The V and J ends lost 1 base and 5 bases, in that order; junction bases with no gene match: 13. Looked up from germline, CDR1 is SGHTA and CDR2 is FQGNSA. For the CDR3, the DNA is TGTGCCAGCAGCTTAGGGCGGGGAGGGTTTTCAGGGGAGACCCAGTACTTC. Residues: CASSLGRGGFSGETQYF.

The rearrangement joins TRBV5-1 to TRBJ2-7; no reliable D call. Trimming took off 0 bases at V and 2 bases at J, with 6 bases between the two ends. Germline V gene data show CDR1 as SGHRS and CDR2 as YFSETQ. The length of the CDR3 is 13 residues. CDR3 nucleotides: TGCGCCAGCAGCTTGGTGTTCCCCTACGAGCAGTACTTC. Amino acid sequence: CASSLVFPYEQYF.

Details on this clone: Other nucleotide sequences from this sample produce the same CDR3. The chain couples TRBV10-3 to TRBJ1-6, with D perhaps matching TRBD1 (5 bases). V lost 0 bases to trimming and J lost 14 bases, with 14 bases between them. The germline gives CDR1 ENHRY, CDR2 SYGVKD. This CDR3 region has 14 residues. CDR3 coding DNA: TGTGCCATCAGTGAGTCCGGGGGTAGTGTAACCCTCCACTTT. Translation gives CAISESGGSVTLHF.

The chain links TRBV29-1 to TRBJ2-3; 10 nucleotides line up with TRBD2. The junction had 8 bases not matched to a gene; V was cut back by 7 bases and J by 1 base. Germline-derived CDR1 and CDR2 are SQVTM and ANQGSEA. The CDR3 sequence is 15 residues long. The CDR3 DNA follows: TGCAGCGCAGCACCTCTAGCGGGGGGCACAGATACGCAGTATTTT. Amino acids: CSAAPLAGGTDTQYF.

This chain connects TRBV7-9 to TRBJ2-3; 12 positions agree with TRBD2. CDR3 length: 15 residues. The germline CDR1 and CDR2 sequences are SEHNR and FQNEAQ (reference sequence). The trim removed 6 bases at V and 3 bases at J, leaving 4 bases unmatched. The CDR3 region has the DNA TGTGCCAGCAGGCTCGGACTAGCGGGGACAGATACGCAGTATTTT. Its translation: CASRLGLAGTDTQYF.

J is TRBJ1-1 and V is TRBV11-1; D is ambiguous. This CDR3 region has 12 residues. Between the trimmed V and J ends, which lost 6 bases and 4 bases, there was a span of 9 bases. The V gene's germline CDR1 is SGHAT and CDR2 FQDESV (reference sequence). This CDR3 reads CASSRVGTEAFF. The CDR3 DNA reads as TGTGCCAGCAGTCGGGTTGGCACTGAAGCTTTCTTT.

The chain joins TRBV11-2 to TRBJ1-6; no firm D call. The CDR3 extends over 14 amino acids. Trimming cost V 7 bases and J 8 bases, with 15 bases left between them. CDR1 is SGHAT and CDR2 is FQNNGV in the germline V gene. The DNA for the CDR3 is TGTGCCAGCACCCAGTCCCATATCGATTCACCCCTCCACTTT. It is translated as CASTQSHIDSPLHF.

V is TRBV5-6 and J is TRBJ1-3, with D possibly TRBD1 on 5 matching bases. In germline, CDR1 is SGHDT, CDR2 YYEEEE. The ends were cut back, 0 bases at V and 4 bases at J, with 8 bases in the middle. The length of the CDR3 is 14 residues. For the CDR3, the DNA is TGTGCCAGCAGCTTGGTAGGGACCGGAAACACCATATATTTT. It specifies CASSLVGTGNTIYF. The full variable domain, with the rest looked up from reference TRBV5-6 and TRBJ1-3, is DAGVTQSPTHLIKTRGQQVTLRCSPKSGHDTVSWYQQALGQGPQFIFQYYEEEERQRGNFPDRFSGHQFPNYSSELNVNALLLGDSALYLCASSLVGTGNTIYFGEGSWLTVV.

This clone has more than one count but fewer than ten. Since a far larger clone is one base different, this is likely a read error. The rearrangement links TRBV6-9 to TRBJ2-1; TRBD1 matches 8 bases. Germline-derived CDR1 and CDR2 are MNHGY and SVAAGI. This CDR3 is 17 amino acids long. Trimming took 5 bases from V and 3 from J; bases not matched to a gene: 12. The CDR3 bases are TGTGCCAGCAGTGGCCGGACAGGGCCCACCTACTACAATGAGCAGTTCTTC. Residues: CASSGRTGPTYYNEQFF.

The chain couples TRBV10-2 to TRBJ1-5, with D possibly TRBD1 on 6 matching bases. Germline V gene sequence: CDR1 WSHSY, CDR2 SAAADI. The V gene lost 9 bases and the J gene lost 3 bases, with 15 bases spanning the gap. There are 14 residues in the CDR3. The DNA of the CDR3 is TGCGCCAGGACCCGGGGGGCGCACAATCAGCCCCAGCATTTT. It codes for CARTRGAHNQPQHF.

The chain employs TRBV30 and TRBJ1-2, with D unclear. Germline V lookup: CDR1 GTSNPN, CDR2 SVGIG (reference sequence). The CDR3 totals 12 residues. V lost 1 base, J lost 3 bases, and 6 bases lay in between. The CDR3: CAWSGRDYGYTF. The CDR3 DNA is TGTGCCTGGAGTGGAAGGGACTATGGCTACACCTTC. The whole variable domain, filled in from reference TRBV30 and TRBJ1-2, reads SQTIHQWPATLVQPVGSPLSLECTVEGTSNPNLYWYRQAAGRGLQLLFYSVGIGQISSEVPQNLSASRPQDRQFILSSKKLLLSDSGFYLCAWSGRDYGYTFGSGTRLTVV.

The V call is TRBV6-5, the J call TRBJ1-3; possible D gene TRBD1, 5 bases. V was clipped by 2 bases and J by 4 bases, with 15 bases between them. Germline V gene sequence: CDR1 MNHEY, CDR2 SVGAGI. The length of the CDR3 is 16 residues. CDR3 protein: CASSYRGGEGGNTIYF. DNA of the CDR3: TGTGCCAGCAGTTACCGGGGAGGGGAAGGAGGAAACACCATATATTTT.

This clone has a handful of counts. The V call is TRBV11-1, the J call TRBJ2-7, with unresolved D. The CDR3 contains 13 residues. The V end was cut by 1 base, the J end by 6 bases, with 10 bases between. Germline loops: CDR1 SGHAT, CDR2 FQDESV (reference sequence). The DNA for the CDR3 is TGTGCCAGCAGCTTAGGAGGTGATTCCGAGCAGTACGTC. This sequence encodes CASSLGGDSEQYV.

This clone is deemed medium-sized. This chain uses TRBV19 with TRBJ1-2; D gene ambiguous. The CDR3 totals 15 residues. Trimming removed 4 bases from V and 2 bases from J, with 14 bases in between. Per the germline V gene, CDR1 is LNHDA and CDR2 is SQIVND (reference sequence). CDR3 in amino acids: CASSRASDGNYGYTF. The CDR3 DNA follows: TGTGCCAGTAGTAGAGCCTCCGACGGAAACTATGGCTACACCTTC.

The chain couples TRBV4-3 to TRBJ1-3, with D perhaps matching TRBD1 (5 bases). V was pared by 3 bases and J by 0 bases, with 24 bases between. The length of the CDR3 is 20 residues. Germline loops: CDR1 LGHNA, CDR2 YSLEER. CDR3 in amino acids: CASSQAQAGRGQLSGNTIYF. For the CDR3, the DNA is TGCGCCAGCAGCCAGGCCCAGGCGGGGCGGGGTCAACTCTCTGGAAACACCATATATTTT.